What follows are 6 T cell receptor beta chains derived from one specimen sequenced in a study of tumor-infiltrating lymphocytes in primary liver carcinoma. Synthesis of TCR beta cDNA was carried out from approximately 0.55 ug total RNA with a constant-region primer. Libraries covering TCR beta were generated through three nested multiplex PCR rounds (using a slightly modified ARM-PCR). PCR rounds one and two used TRBV1-TRBV30 forward primers with a C-beta reverse primer for 10 cycles each. TCRdb re-analysed the multiplex PCR reads in MiXCR, keeping a single row per CDR3 protein. The sample includes approximately 23,000 distinct CDR3 sequences, 80% of them seen just once. Co-extracted RNA and DNA came from about 19-30 mg of unsorted bulk tissue. Material: liver tumor tissue from sampling region 2. The subset here: tumor region T2, inferior pole. Every receptor here comes from a woman in her 30s with primary liver carcinoma and hepatitis B virus infection.

For this clonotype: At one boundary the junction diverges from the germline segment, which might be a read error. The genes are TRBV11-2 and TRBJ2-2; D ambiguous. Germline V CDR1 and CDR2: SGHAT, FQNNGV. CDR3 length equals 16 residues. The CDR3 nucleotides are TGTGCCTGCAGGCCCGATCCCCAATGGAACACCGGGGAGCTGTTTTTT. Encoded protein: CACRPDPQWNTGELFF.

On this clonotype: This CDR3 fails to terminate in the conserved phenylalanine or tryptophan, so it likely reflects a read error. The rearrangement uses TRBV19 and TRBJ2-2; D uncertain. Germline CDR1 LNHDA, CDR2 SQIVND (reference sequence). There are 15 residues in the CDR3. The CDR3 region has the DNA TGTGCCAGTAGTAGGCAAAGCTCGAACGCCGGGGAGCTGTTTTAT. Translation gives CASSRQSSNAGELFY.

The rearrangement uses TRBV7-2 and TRBJ1-1; TRBD1 is a possible D gene (5 bases). Germline assignment: CDR1 SGHTA and CDR2 FQGNSA. CDR3 length equals 13 residues. V lost 1 base and J 7 bases, leaving 10 bases between the germline ends. CDR3 protein: CASSLVVQGEAFF. CDR3 nucleotide sequence: TGTGCCAGCAGCTTAGTAGTTCAGGGTGAAGCTTTCTTT.

On this clonotype itself: It is likely a read error, because the conserved phenylalanine at the end of the CDR3 is missing. The chain employs TRBV11-2 and TRBJ2-5; D is perhaps TRBD1 (5 bases). Germline assignment: CDR1 SGHAT and CDR2 FQNNGV. This CDR3 is built from 15 residues. CDR3: CSSSFLTTAAGTQYS. In nucleotides, the CDR3 is TGTTCCAGTAGCTTTTTGACGACAGCCGCTGGGACCCAGTACTCC.

Comment on this clonotype: At one end, the junction sequence differs from germline, possibly due to a read error. The J gene is TRBJ1-1, the V gene TRBV6-5; D is uncertain. Per the germline V gene, CDR1 is MNHEY and CDR2 is SVGAGI. The CDR3 length is 11 residues. The CDR3 coding sequence is TGTGCCAGCAATTACGTAGATGTAGCTTTCTTC. Protein: CASNYVDVAFF.

This clonotype was counted at least ten times. V gene TRBV7-9 combines with J gene TRBJ2-2; D is perhaps TRBD1 (6 bases). Germline CDR1 SEHNR, CDR2 FQNEAQ (reference sequence). The CDR3 covers 19 residues. V was pared by 5 bases and J by 5 bases, with 27 bases between. CDR3 amino acids: CASSLWDQGKNLLTGELFF. The CDR3 DNA sequence: TGTGCCAGCAGCCTGTGGGACCAGGGGAAGAACCTCTTAACCGGGGAGCTGTTTTTT. The full variable domain, its missing parts supplied by reference TRBV7-9 and TRBJ2-2, is DTGVSQNPRHKITKRGQNVTFRCDPISEHNRLYWYRQTLGQGPEFLTYFQNEAQLEKSRLLSDRFSAERPKGSFSTLEIQRTEQGDSAMYLCASSLWDQGKNLLTGELFFGEGSRLTVL.